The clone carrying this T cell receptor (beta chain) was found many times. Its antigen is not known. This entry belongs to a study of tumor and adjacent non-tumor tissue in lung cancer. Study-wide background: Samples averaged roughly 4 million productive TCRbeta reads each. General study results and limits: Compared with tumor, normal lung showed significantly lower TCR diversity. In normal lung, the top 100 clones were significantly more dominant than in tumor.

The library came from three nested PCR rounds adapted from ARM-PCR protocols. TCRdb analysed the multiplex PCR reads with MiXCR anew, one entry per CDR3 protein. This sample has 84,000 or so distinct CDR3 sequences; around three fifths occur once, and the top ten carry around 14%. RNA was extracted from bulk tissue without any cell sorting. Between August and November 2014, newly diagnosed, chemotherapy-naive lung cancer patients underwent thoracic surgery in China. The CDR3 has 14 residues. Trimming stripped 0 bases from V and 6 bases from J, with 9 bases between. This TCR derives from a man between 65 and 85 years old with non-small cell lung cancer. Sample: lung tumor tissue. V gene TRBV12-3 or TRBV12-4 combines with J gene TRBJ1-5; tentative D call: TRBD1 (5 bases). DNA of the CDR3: TGTGCCAGCAGTTTAGCGCGGGGGGGTCAGCCCCAGCATTTT. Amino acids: CASSLARGGQPQHF.